One and the same sample provided the 15 T cell receptor beta chains below, sequenced in a study of blood T cell repertoires in COVID-19 (dated by TCRdb to 2018 to 2020). The receptor library was made with the immunoSEQ multiplex PCR assay. The table comes from immuneACCESS by way of TCRdb, which keeps in-frame sequences with V and J called. Part of the clones is missing from these tables; in studies checked, under half for an unresolved V gene and the rest for unknown reasons. Within this sample are approximately 260,000 clones, with 70% to 90% of them counted one time only. Around 2% of the sample is taken by the ten largest. Sample: peripheral blood. These receptors came from a woman in her forties who had recovered from COVID-19.

The V and J genes are TRBV5-4 and TRBJ2-1, with D unclear. This CDR3 spans 14 amino acids. The germline V and J ends were trimmed by 6 bases and 3 bases, with 13 bases remaining between them. Germline assignment: CDR1 SGHNT and CDR2 YYREEE (reference sequence). This CDR3 is CASTTRGVYNEQFF. In DNA, the CDR3 is TGTGCCAGCACCACCCGCGGAGTCTACAATGAGCAGTTCTTC.

The chain recombines TRBV5-1 with TRBJ2-5, with D hard to call. The germline V and J ends were trimmed by 0 bases and 5 bases, with 8 bases remaining between them. The germline V gene encodes CDR1 SGHRS and CDR2 YFSETQ. This CDR3 spans 13 amino acids. The CDR3 nucleotides are TGCGCCAGCAGCTTGGACAGTCCGGAGACCCAGTACTTC. This sequence encodes CASSLDSPETQYF.

V and J are TRBV29-1 and TRBJ2-7; maybe TRBD2 (6 bases). Trimming removed 1 base at V and 4 bases at J, with 17 bases between. The germline V gene has CDR1 SQVTM and CDR2 ANQGSEA. The CDR3 loop spans 15 amino acids. CDR3 nucleotide sequence: TGCAGCGTTGAAGGGGTGGGACTTTCGGGGTACGAGCAGTACTTC. Its protein product is CSVEGVGLSGYEQYF.

The chain uses TRBV18 and TRBJ2-3, with D perhaps TRBD2 (5 bases). V was cut by 4 bases and J by 5 bases, with 10 bases left in between. This CDR3 contains 13 residues. Germline V CDR1 and CDR2: KGHSH, LQKENI. CDR3 DNA sequence: TGTGCCAGCTCACGATTCGGGGAAGATACGCAGTATTTT. Translation: CASSRFGEDTQYF.

The rearrangement uses TRBV7-2 and TRBJ1-1; 8 bases line up with TRBD1. The CDR3 contains 15 residues. Germline CDR1 and CDR2: SGHTA and FQGNSA. V shed 5 bases and J 1 base; nucleotides not matched to a gene: 6. The CDR3 coding sequence is TGTGCCAGCAGCGGAATAGGACAGGGGAACACTGAAGCTTTCTTT. Translated, it gives CASSGIGQGNTEAFF.

The chain has TRBV11-2 and TRBJ2-7; 10 positions match TRBD2. Germline-derived CDR1 and CDR2 are SGHAT and FQNNGV. This CDR3 is built from 17 residues. V shed 5 bases, J shed 7 bases, and the junction held 17 bases outside the gene matches. The CDR3 sequence: CASSLASGLAEAREQYF. In DNA, the CDR3 is TGTGCCAGCAGCCTAGCTAGCGGACTAGCGGAGGCGCGGGAGCAGTACTTC.

The chain carries TRBV27 and TRBJ2-2, with 8 bases lining up with TRBD1. CDR1 and CDR2 from the germline V gene are MNHEY and SMNVEV (reference sequence). The CDR3 contains 15 residues. Unmatched junction bases numbered 10, after V lost 5 bases and J lost 8 bases. CDR3 region: CASSPARTGSGELFF. CDR3 coding DNA: TGTGCCAGCAGTCCGGCCCGGACAGGGTCGGGGGAGCTGTTTTTT.

The chain carries TRBV4-3 and TRBJ1-2; D remains ambiguous. The germline V gene has CDR1 LGHNA and CDR2 YSLEER. Deletions cut 0 bases from V and 3 bases from J, with 8 bases between. This CDR3 region has 14 residues. As DNA, the CDR3 is TGCGCCAGCAGCCAAGAAGGCAGGCACTATGGCTACACCTTC. Protein sequence: CASSQEGRHYGYTF.

The rearrangement links TRBV4-1 to TRBJ2-7; 8 nucleotides agree with TRBD1. The CDR3 has 14 residues. Germline-derived CDR1 and CDR2 are MGHRA and YSYEKL. After removal of 3 bases from V and 3 bases from J, the junction contained 4 bases not matched to a gene. Here the CDR3 DNA reads TGCGCCAGCAGCCAGTCCGGGACAGGCTACGAGCAGTACTTC. Amino acids: CASSQSGTGYEQYF.

In its sample, this clone was seen a few times. The J gene is TRBJ2-5, the V gene TRBV5-1; D may be TRBD1 (6 bases). The CDR3 is 14 amino acids. V gave up 3 bases and J gave up 0 bases, with 9 bases separating them. Germline V gene lookup returns CDR1 SGHRS and CDR2 YFSETQ. The CDR3 here is CASSYGDNQETQYF. Here the CDR3 DNA reads TGCGCCAGCAGCTATGGGGACAACCAAGAGACCCAGTACTTC.

CDR3 DNA sequence: TGTGCCACCAGCAGAGATCGACAGGGTGGCGGGTGGGGGGAGACCCAGTACTTC. Its translation: CATSRDRQGGGWGETQYF. The V call is TRBV15, the J call TRBJ2-5, with 7 bases aligning to TRBD1. The CDR3 covers 18 residues. After removal of 0 bases from V and 5 bases from J, the junction contained 15 bases not matched to a gene. In germline, CDR1 is LNHNV, CDR2 YYDKDF (reference sequence).

V and J are TRBV3-1 (or the pseudogene TRBV3-2) and TRBJ1-2; TRBD1 might be the D (5 bases). V dropped 0 bases and J dropped 2 bases, with 7 bases sitting between them. Germline V gene sequence: CDR1 LGHDT, CDR2 YNNKEL (reference sequence). The CDR3 extends over 14 amino acids. CDR3: CASSQDTGNYGYTF. The CDR3 DNA reads TGTGCCAGCAGCCAAGATACAGGAAACTATGGCTACACCTTC.

This sequence joins TRBV7-2 and TRBJ1-2; D perhaps matches TRBD1 (6 bases). Germline CDR1 SGHTA, CDR2 FQGNSA. Between the trimmed V and J ends, which lost 5 bases and 4 bases, there was a span of 14 bases. CDR3 length: 14 amino acids. CDR3 region: CASSPTGSLYGYTF. DNA for the CDR3: TGTGCCAGCAGCCCCACAGGGTCACTCTATGGCTACACCTTC.

In DNA, the CDR3 is TGTGCCAGCAGCTTAGTCGCTAGCGGACCCTACAATGAGCAGTTCTTC. Translation gives CASSLVASGPYNEQFF. The rearrangement uses TRBV11-2 and TRBJ2-1, with 7 bases identical to TRBD2. This CDR3 is built from 16 residues. The V gene end was trimmed by 1 base and the J gene end by 2 bases; junction bases not matched to a gene: 5. Germline CDR1 reads SGHAT; CDR2 reads FQNNGV. The variable domain in full, completed from reference TRBV11-2 and TRBJ2-1, reads EAGVAQSPRYKIIEKRQSVAFWCNPISGHATLYWYQQILGQGPKLLIQFQNNGVVDDSQLPKDRFSAERLKGVDSTLKIQPAKLEDSAVYLCASSLVASGPYNEQFFGPGTRLTVL.

V is TRBV18 and J is TRBJ2-3, with TRBD2 as a possible D gene (6 bases). The ends were cut back, 5 bases at V and 2 bases at J, with 17 bases in the middle. CDR1 KGHSH and CDR2 LQKENI come from the germline V gene. This CDR3 region has 16 residues. The CDR3 reads CASSSGPRGNTDTQYF. DNA of the CDR3: TGTGCCAGCTCATCCGGGCCCCGGGGGAACACAGATACGCAGTATTTT.